This T cell receptor (beta chain) was identified in a study of patients and donors after allogeneic stem cell transplantation. This clonotype was counted a few times. The CDR3 runs to 15 residues. Germline V gene sequence: CDR1 SEHNR, CDR2 FQNEAQ (reference sequence). V was clipped by 5 bases and J by 1 base; unmatched bases: 6. One entry per CDR3 protein, called by TCRdb with MiXCR from the RT-PCR reads. The sample consists of some 960,000 distinct CDR3 sequences, roughly 18% of them appearing once. Sequencing used blood, either unsorted or a sorted T cell fraction (not recorded which). The sequence came from a human donor who was either an allogeneic HSCT recipient or a stem cell or donor lymphocyte infusion donor (not recorded which). It is not recorded whose cells these are; they may come from a transplant donor. The V gene is TRBV7-9, the J gene TRBJ2-5; 8 nucleotides line up with TRBD1. CDR3 sequence reads: CASSPTGAFQETQYF. As DNA, the CDR3 is TGTGCCAGCAGCCCGACAGGGGCATTCCAAGAGACCCAGTACTTC.